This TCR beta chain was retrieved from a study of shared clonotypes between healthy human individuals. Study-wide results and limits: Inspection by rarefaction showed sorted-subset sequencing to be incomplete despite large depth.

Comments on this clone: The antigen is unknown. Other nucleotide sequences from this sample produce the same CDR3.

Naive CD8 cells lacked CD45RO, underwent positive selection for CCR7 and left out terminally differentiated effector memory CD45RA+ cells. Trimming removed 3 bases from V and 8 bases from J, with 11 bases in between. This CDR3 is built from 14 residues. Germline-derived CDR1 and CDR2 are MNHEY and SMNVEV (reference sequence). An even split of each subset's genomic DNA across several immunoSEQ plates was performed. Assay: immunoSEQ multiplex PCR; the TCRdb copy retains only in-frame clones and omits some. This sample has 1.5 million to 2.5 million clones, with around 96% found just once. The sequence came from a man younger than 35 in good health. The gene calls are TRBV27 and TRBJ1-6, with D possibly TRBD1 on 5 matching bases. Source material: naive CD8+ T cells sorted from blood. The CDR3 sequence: CASSLTGGDSPLHF. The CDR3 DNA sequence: TGTGCCAGCAGTTTGACGGGGGGGGATTCACCCCTCCACTTT.